What follows are 7 T cell receptor beta chains derived from one specimen sequenced in a study of blood T cell repertoires in COVID-19. Only in-frame clones appear in the TCRdb table, and some are missing; sequencing was by immunoSEQ multiplex PCR. This table has tens of thousands of clones, roughly 80% appearing once. The material sequenced was peripheral blood. These receptors were collected from a man aged 55 to 70 with acute or convalescent COVID-19.

This chain uses TRBV2 with TRBJ1-5; no clear D. The V gene lost 2 bases and the J gene lost 3 bases, with 8 bases spanning the gap. CDR1 SNHLY and CDR2 FYNNEI come from the germline V gene. CDR3 length equals 14 residues. Here the CDR3 DNA reads TGTGCCAGCAGTGAATACACCTTCAATCAGCCCCAGCATTTT. The encoded protein is CASSEYTFNQPQHF.

The chain combines TRBV7-2 with TRBJ2-7; D unresolved. The CDR3 is 14 residues long. CDR1 SGHTA and CDR2 FQGNSA come from the germline V gene. Trimming shortened V by 0 bases and J by 7 bases, and 13 bases separated the two germline ends. CDR3 region: CASSLAHDSGEQYF. The CDR3 coding sequence is TGTGCCAGCAGCTTAGCGCACGACTCTGGGGAGCAGTACTTC.

For this clone: This specimen includes other DNA sequences encoding the same CDR3. The rearrangement joins TRBV30 to TRBJ1-5; the match to TRBD1 covers 10 bases. V shed 3 bases, J shed 2 bases, and the junction held 4 bases outside the gene matches. This CDR3 region has 15 residues. Germline-derived CDR1 and CDR2 are GTSNPN and SVGIG (reference sequence). CDR3 sequence reads: CAWRRTGGGNQPQHF. The CDR3 DNA reads as TGTGCCTGGAGACGGACAGGGGGAGGCAATCAGCCCCAGCATTTT.

This clone was observed once. The rearrangement uses TRBV5-1 and TRBJ2-5, with 15 bases identical to TRBD2. After removal of 4 bases from V and 5 bases from J, the junction contained 9 bases not matched to a gene. Germline V gene lookup returns CDR1 SGHRS and CDR2 YFSETQ. CDR3 length: 17 residues. CDR3 sequence reads: CASSPGTSGGFQETQYF. CDR3 sequence (DNA): TGCGCCAGCAGCCCCGGGACTAGCGGGGGGTTCCAGGAGACCCAGTACTTC.

CDR3 coding DNA: TGTGCCAGCACCCCGGGAAGAGAGACCCAGTACTTC. The encoded protein is CASTPGRETQYF. The chain links TRBV2 to TRBJ2-5, with D possibly matching TRBD2 (5 bases). The CDR3 length is 12 residues. V was clipped by 7 bases and J by 4 bases, with 10 bases between them. Germline lookup yields CDR1 SNHLY and CDR2 FYNNEI.

The gene calls are TRBV2 and TRBJ2-5; D not certain. CDR1 and CDR2 (germline): SNHLY, FYNNEI. This CDR3 contains 13 residues. Trimming removed 4 bases from V and 4 bases from J, with 10 bases in between. This CDR3 reads CASSVEARETQYF. The CDR3, as DNA: TGTGCCAGCAGTGTCGAGGCGCGAGAGACCCAGTACTTC.

The chain employs TRBV3-1 (or the pseudogene TRBV3-2) and TRBJ2-1; D is undetermined. Germline V lookup: CDR1 LGHDT, CDR2 YNNKEL (reference sequence). Trimming shortened V by 5 bases and J by 10 bases, and 12 bases separated the two germline ends. The CDR3 loop spans 12 amino acids. This chain's CDR3 is CASSAGSREQFF. CDR3 bases: TGTGCCAGCAGCGCCGGGTCGAGGGAGCAGTTCTTC.